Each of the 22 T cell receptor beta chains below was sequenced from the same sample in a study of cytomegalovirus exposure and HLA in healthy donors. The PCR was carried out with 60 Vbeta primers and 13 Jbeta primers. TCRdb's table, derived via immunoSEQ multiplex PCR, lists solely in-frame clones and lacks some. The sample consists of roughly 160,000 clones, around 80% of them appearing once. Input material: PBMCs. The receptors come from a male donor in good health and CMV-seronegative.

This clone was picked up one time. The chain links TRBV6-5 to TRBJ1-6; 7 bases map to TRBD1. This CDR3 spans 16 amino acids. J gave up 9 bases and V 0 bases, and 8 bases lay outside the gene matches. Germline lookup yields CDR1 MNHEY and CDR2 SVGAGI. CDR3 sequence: CASSYSTGPPGSPLHF. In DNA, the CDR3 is TGTGCCAGCAGTTACTCGACAGGGCCACCGGGTTCACCCCTCCACTTT.

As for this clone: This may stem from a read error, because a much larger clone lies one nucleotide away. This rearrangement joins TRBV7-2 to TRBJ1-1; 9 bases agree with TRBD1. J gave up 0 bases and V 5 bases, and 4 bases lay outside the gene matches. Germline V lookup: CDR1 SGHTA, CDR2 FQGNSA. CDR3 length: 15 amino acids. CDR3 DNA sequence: TGTGCCAGCAGCCCCCGGACAGGGGTGAACACTGAAGCTTTCTTT. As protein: CASSPRTGVNTEAFF.

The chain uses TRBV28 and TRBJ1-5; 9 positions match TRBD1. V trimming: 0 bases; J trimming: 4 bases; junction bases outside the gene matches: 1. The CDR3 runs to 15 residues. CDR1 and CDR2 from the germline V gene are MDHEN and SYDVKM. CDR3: CASSLWTGGNQPQHF. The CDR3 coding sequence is TGTGCCAGCAGTTTATGGACAGGGGGAAATCAGCCCCAGCATTTT.

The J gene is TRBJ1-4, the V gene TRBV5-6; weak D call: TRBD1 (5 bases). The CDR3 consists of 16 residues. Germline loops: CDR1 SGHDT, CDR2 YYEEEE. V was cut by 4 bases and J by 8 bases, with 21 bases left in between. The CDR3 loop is CASSEVRGRATEKLFF. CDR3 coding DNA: TGTGCCAGCAGCGAAGTCCGAGGCAGGGCCACCGAAAAACTGTTTTTT.

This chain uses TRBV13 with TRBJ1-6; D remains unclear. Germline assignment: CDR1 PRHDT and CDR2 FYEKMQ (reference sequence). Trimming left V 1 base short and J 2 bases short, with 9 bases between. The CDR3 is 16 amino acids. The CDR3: CASSLEGRPYNSPLHF. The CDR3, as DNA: TGTGCCAGCAGCTTAGAAGGGAGGCCCTATAATTCACCCCTCCACTTT.

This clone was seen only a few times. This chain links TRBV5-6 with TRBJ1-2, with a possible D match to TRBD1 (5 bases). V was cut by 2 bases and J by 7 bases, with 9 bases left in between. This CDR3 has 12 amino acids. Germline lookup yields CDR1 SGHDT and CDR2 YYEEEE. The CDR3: CASSLSRVGYTF. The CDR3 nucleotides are TGTGCCAGCAGCTTATCCAGGGTTGGCTACACCTTC. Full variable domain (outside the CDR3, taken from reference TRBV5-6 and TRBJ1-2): DAGVTQSPTHLIKTRGQQVTLRCSPKSGHDTVSWYQQALGQGPQFIFQYYEEEERQRGNFPDRFSGHQFPNYSSELNVNALLLGDSALYLCASSLSRVGYTFGSGTRLTVV.

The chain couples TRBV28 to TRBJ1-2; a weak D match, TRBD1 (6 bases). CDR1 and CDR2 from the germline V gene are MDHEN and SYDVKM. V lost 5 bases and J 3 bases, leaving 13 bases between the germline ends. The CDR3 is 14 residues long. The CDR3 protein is CASSHQTGYYGYTF. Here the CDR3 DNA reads TGTGCCAGCAGTCATCAAACAGGGTACTATGGCTACACCTTC.

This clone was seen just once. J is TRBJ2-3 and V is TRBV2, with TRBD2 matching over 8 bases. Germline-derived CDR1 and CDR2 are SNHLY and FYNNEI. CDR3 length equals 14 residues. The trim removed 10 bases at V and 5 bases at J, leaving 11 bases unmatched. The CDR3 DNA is TGTGCCACCACAGCGGGAGTTTTTTTAGATACGCAGTATTTT. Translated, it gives CATTAGVFLDTQYF.

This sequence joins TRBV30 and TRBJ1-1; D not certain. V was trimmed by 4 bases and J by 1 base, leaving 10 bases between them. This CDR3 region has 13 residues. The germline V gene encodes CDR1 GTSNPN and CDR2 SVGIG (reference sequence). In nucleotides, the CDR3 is TGTGCCTGGAATATCGCGGGGAACACTGAAGCTTTCTTT. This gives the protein CAWNIAGNTEAFF.

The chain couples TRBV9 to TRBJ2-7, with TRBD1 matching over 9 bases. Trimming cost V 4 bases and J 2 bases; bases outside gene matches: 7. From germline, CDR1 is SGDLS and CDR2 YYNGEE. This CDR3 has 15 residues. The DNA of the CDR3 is TGTGCCAGCAGCCCCGGTTGGACAGGGGCCTACGAGCAGTACTTC. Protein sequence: CASSPGWTGAYEQYF.

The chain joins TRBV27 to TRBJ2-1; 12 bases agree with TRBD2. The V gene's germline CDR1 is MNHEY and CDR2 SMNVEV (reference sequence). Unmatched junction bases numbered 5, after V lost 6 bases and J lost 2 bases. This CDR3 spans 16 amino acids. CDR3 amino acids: CASRPTSGGAYNEQFF. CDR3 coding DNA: TGTGCCAGCAGACCGACTAGCGGGGGCGCCTACAATGAGCAGTTCTTC.

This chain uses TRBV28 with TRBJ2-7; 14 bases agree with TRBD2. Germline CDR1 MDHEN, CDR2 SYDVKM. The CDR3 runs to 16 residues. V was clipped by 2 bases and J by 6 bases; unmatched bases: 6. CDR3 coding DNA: TGTGCCAGCAGTTTAGGGACTAGCGGGGGATCGGGCGAGCAGTACTTC. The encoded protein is CASSLGTSGGSGEQYF.

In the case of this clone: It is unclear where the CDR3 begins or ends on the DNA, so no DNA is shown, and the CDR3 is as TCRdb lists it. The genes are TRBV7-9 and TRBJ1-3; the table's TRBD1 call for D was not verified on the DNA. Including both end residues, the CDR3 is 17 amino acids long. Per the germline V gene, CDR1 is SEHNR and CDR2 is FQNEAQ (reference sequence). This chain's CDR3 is CASSSSGQGASGNTIYF.

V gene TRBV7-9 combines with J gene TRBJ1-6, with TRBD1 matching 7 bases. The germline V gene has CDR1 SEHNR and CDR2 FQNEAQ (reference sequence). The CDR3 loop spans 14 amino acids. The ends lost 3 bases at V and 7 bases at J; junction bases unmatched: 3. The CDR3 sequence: CASSFKGGNSPLHF. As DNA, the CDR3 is TGTGCCAGCAGCTTTAAAGGGGGCAATTCACCCCTCCACTTT.

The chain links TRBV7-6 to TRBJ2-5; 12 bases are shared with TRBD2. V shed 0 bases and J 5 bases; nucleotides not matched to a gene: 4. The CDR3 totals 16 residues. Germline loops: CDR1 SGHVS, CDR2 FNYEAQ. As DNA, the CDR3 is TGTGCCAGCAGCTTAGCTGGGACTAGCGGGTCGGAGACCCAGTACTTC. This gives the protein CASSLAGTSGSETQYF.

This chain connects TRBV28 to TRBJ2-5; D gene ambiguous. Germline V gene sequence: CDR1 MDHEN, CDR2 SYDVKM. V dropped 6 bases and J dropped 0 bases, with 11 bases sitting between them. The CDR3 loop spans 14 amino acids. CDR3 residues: CASRTDRNQETQYF. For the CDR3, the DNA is TGTGCCAGCAGAACAGACCGAAACCAAGAGACCCAGTACTTC.

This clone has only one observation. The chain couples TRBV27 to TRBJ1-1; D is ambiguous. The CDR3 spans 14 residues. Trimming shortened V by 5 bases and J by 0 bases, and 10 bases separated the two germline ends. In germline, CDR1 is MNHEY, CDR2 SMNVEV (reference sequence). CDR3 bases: TGTGCCAGCAGTACCTCAGGTTTGAACACTGAAGCTTTCTTT. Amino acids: CASSTSGLNTEAFF.

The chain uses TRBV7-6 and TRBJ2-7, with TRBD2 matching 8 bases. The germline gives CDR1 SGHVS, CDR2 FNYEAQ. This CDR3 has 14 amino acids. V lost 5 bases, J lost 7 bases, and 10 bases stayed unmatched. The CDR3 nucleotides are TGTGCCAGCAGCCCGGGAGGGGGGTTGGGTGAGCAGTACTTC. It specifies CASSPGGGLGEQYF.

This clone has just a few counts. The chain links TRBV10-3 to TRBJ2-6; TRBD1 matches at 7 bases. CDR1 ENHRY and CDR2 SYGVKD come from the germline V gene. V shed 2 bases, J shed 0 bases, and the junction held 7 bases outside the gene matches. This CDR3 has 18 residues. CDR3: CAISEPGDRSSGANVLTF. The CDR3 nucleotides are TGTGCCATCAGTGAGCCCGGGGACAGAAGCTCTGGGGCCAACGTCCTGACTTTC.

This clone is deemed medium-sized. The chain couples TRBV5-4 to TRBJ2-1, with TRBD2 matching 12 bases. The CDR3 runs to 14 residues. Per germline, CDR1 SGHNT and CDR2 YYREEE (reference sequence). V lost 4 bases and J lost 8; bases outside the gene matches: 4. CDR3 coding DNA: TGTGCCAGCAGCCGACTAGCGGGAGAAGATGAGCAGTTCTTC. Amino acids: CASSRLAGEDEQFF.

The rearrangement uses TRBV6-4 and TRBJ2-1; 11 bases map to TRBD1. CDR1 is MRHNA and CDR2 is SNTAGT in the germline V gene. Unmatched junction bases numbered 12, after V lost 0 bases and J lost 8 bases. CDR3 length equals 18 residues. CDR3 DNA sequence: TGTGCCAGCAGTGACTCGATCGTTCTTGGACAGGGGGCCGATGAGCAGTTCTTC. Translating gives CASSDSIVLGQGADEQFF.

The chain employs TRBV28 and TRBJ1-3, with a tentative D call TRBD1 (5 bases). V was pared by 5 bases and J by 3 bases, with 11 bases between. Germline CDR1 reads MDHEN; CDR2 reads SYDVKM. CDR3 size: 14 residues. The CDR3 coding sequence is TGTGCCAGCAGTGAGGGAGGGGTTGGAAACACCATATATTTT. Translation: CASSEGGVGNTIYF.